The subject of this entry is one TCR beta chain. Its antigen is not identified. Germline V gives CDR1 MNHEY, CDR2 SVGEGT. This CDR3 has 17 residues. V lost 5 bases to trimming and J lost 4 bases; unmatched junction nucleotides: 12. Produced via immunoSEQ multiplex PCR; TCRdb's table is partial and in-frame only. The sample shows about 130,000 clones, approximately 90% of them seen only once. The data stem from a study of T cell responses to AZD1222 COVID-19 vaccine. Study-wide results and limits: Clonal diversity may have been underestimated in mostly white British donors.

This receptor was taken from an adult in good health. Sequencing was performed on peripheral blood, taken on day 0 of AZD1222 vaccination. The rearrangement links TRBV6-2 or TRBV6-3 to TRBJ2-1, with TRBD1 identical over 9 bases. CDR3 bases: TGTGCCAGCAGTCCACTAGAGGGCGGGACAGGGTACAATGAGCAGTTCTTC. This sequence encodes CASSPLEGGTGYNEQFF.